This T cell receptor (beta chain) was captured in a study of CD8+ T cells in alopecia areata. CDR3 size: 14 residues. Trimming removed 2 bases from V and 4 bases from J, with 11 bases in between. Germline V gives CDR1 KGHSH, CDR2 LQKENI. Treatment denoted: oral pan-JAK inhibitor, 5-10 mg twice daily. After isolation, RNA underwent reverse transcription to generate cDNA as the sequencing template. Clones were sequenced by immunoSEQ multiplex PCR, and TCRdb holds only the in-frame ones, with some missing. Of approximately 190,000 clones listed, about three fifths are singletons. Findings and limits, study-wide: Normal skin's resident alphabeta T cells are also sequenced in scalp samples. Many expanded lesional clones persisted in scalp and blood during tofacitinib.

This clone turned up a few times. Its target is not known. The starting material was CD4+ T cells sorted from blood, obtained at week 24, from a patient treated with tofacitinib. This chain connects TRBV18 to TRBJ2-5; D not certain. The source of this sequence is a human donor with alopecia areata. CDR3 protein: CASSPSGVTETQYF. Here the CDR3 DNA reads TGTGCCAGCTCACCATCGGGTGTCACAGAGACCCAGTACTTC. The entire variable domain, with the rest obtained from reference TRBV18 and TRBJ2-5, is as follows: NAGVMQNPRHLVRRRGQEARLRCSPMKGHSHVYWYRQLPEEGLKFMVYLQKENIIDESGMPKERFSAEFPKEGPSILRIQQVVRGDSAAYFCASSPSGVTETQYFGPGTRLLVL.